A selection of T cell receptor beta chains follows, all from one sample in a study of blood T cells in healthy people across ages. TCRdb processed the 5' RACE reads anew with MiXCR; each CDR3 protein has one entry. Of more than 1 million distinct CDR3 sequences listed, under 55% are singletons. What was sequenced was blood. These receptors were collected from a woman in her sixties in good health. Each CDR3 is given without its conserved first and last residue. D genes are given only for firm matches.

ATSRELAGGIHNEQF,TRBD2,TRBV15
ASSVGLAGGTRVYEQF,TRBD2,TRBV9
ASSPLAGDYNEQY,TRBD2,TRBV4-2
ASSSQDSLFTGYT,-,TRBV6-2/TRBV6-3
ASSQTRTGGFEQY,TRBD1,TRBV5-1
AWKGQAGYEQY,-,TRBV30
ASSLGDREGTDTQY,TRBD1,TRBV7-9
ASSVVPWPTGGSYNEQF,TRBD2,TRBV9
ASSEGSRGQETQY,-,TRBV2
ASSLARMGTDTQY,-,TRBV5-1
ATSRHRRQAREETQY,-,TRBV15
ASRGGDSFGEQY,-,TRBV28
ASSYSAESYEQY,-,TRBV6-5
ASSPMGGVNIQY,-,TRBV27
SAIRGGEQY,-,TRBV20-1
SAHDRTSGRSGEQY,TRBD2,TRBV20-1
ASSLSPGGRYEQY,TRBD2,TRBV7-2
ASSWDRGGYT,TRBD1,TRBV7-2
ASSLSGENGYT,-,TRBV28
ASRAGKYEQY,-,TRBV2
ASSLVVGGATDTQY,TRBD1,TRBV28
ASSLWEGRETQY,-,TRBV28
SATVLAGETQY,-,TRBV20-1
ASSLGREDEQF,-,TRBV5-6
SASRPNNEQF,-,TRBV20-1
ASSVAPLETQY,-,TRBV27
SASTAFGRYDYEQY,-,TRBV20-1
ASSLALPFGGGETQY,-,TRBV7-8
ASSSGLAGGPASYEQY,TRBD2,TRBV5-1
ASTPGSGRKTDTQY,TRBD2,TRBV12-3/TRBV12-4
SARSGRAGETQY,TRBD2,TRBV20-1
ASSLRTPVGVDTQY,-,TRBV11-2
ASSKKRGQNRGYEQY,-,TRBV21-1
SAGAGTSSYEQY,-,TRBV20-1
ASSQAPSGWNEQF,TRBD2,TRBV14
ASSQDGLAGVTEQF,TRBD2,TRBV4-2
AWSFGGSNQPQH,-,TRBV30
SARDPGLAASTDTQY,TRBD2,TRBV20-1
ASSVGLAGGYQETQY,TRBD2,TRBV9
ASSSGTGGAKGFETQY,TRBD1,TRBV5-1
ASSQGAQQPQH,TRBD1,TRBV12-3/TRBV12-4
ASSPGFRDSSIEQY,TRBD1,TRBV7-9
ASRPGQGAQNTQY,TRBD1,TRBV27
ASRSTGTRYGYT,-,TRBV6-2/TRBV6-3
ASKRQGVDEQF,TRBD1,TRBV19